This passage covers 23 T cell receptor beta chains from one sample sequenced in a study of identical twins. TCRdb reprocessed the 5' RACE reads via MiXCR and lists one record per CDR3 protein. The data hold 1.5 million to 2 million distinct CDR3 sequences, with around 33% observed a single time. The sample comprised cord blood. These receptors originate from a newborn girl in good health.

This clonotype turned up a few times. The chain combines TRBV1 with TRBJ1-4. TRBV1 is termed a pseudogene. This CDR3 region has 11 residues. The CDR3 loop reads CTSSQDEKLFF. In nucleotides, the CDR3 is TGCACCAGCAGCCAAGATGAAAAACTGTTTTTT.

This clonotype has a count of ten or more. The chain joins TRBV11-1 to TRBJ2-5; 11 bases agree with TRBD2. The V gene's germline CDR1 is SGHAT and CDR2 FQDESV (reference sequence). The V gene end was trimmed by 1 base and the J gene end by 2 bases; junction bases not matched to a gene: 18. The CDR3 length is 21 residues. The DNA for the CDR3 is TGTGCCAGCAGCTTAGGACAACTAGCGGGGGCTTTTAACGCTAAACAAGAGACCCAGTACTTC. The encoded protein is CASSLGQLAGAFNAKQETQYF.

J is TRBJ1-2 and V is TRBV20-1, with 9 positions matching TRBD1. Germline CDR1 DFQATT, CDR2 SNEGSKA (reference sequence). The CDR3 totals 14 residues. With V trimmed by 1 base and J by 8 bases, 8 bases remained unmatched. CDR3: CSARGRDRDRGYTF. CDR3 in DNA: TGCAGTGCTAGAGGGCGGGACAGGGATAGAGGCTACACCTTC.

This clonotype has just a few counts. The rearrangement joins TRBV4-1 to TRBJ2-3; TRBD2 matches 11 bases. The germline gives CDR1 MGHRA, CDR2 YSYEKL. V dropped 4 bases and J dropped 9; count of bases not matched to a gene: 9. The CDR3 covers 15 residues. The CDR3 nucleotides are TGCGCCAGCAGCCTTCTCGGACTAGCGGGTGACACGCAGTATTTT. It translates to CASSLLGLAGDTQYF.

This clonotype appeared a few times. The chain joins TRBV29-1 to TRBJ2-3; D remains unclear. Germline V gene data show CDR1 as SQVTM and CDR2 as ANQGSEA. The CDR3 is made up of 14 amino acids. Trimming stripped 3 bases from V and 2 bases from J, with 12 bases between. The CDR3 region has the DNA TGCAGCGTTGACCTGGCAGAACCCACAGATACGCAGTATTTT. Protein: CSVDLAEPTDTQYF.

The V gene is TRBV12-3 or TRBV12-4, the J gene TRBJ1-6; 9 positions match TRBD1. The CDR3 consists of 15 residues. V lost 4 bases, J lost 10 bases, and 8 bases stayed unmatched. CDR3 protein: CASSYPQGAGSPLHF. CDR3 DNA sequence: TGTGCCAGCAGTTATCCACAGGGGGCAGGCTCACCCCTCCACTTT.

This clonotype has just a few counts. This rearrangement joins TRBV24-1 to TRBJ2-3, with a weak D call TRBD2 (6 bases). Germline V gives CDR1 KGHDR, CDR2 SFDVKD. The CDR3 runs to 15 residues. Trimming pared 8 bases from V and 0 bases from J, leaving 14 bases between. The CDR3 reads CATTQSAGSTDTQYF. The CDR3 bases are TGTGCCACCACCCAAAGCGCGGGAAGCACAGATACGCAGTATTTT.

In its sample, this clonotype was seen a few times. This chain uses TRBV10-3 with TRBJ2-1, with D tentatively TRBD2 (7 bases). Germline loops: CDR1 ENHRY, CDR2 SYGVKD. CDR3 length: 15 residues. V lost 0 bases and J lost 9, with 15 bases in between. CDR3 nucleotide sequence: TGTGCCATCAGTGAGTCGACTCAGGGGAGGGGTGAGCAGTTCTTC. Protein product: CAISESTQGRGEQFF.

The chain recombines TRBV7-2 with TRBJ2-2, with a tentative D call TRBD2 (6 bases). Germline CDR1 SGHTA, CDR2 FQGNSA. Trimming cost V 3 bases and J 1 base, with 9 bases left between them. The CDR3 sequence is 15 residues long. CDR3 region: CASSFLAMNTGELFF. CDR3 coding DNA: TGTGCCAGCAGCTTCCTAGCGATGAACACCGGGGAGCTGTTTTTT.

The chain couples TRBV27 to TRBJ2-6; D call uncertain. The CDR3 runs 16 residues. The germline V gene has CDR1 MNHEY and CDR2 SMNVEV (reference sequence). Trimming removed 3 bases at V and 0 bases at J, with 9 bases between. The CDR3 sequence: CASSFGRSSGANVLTF. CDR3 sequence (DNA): TGTGCCAGCAGTTTTGGTCGGAGCTCTGGGGCCAACGTCCTGACTTTC.

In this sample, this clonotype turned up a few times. CDR3 residues: CSALTSGTSTDTQYF. DNA of the CDR3: TGCAGTGCCCTAACTAGCGGGACAAGCACAGATACGCAGTATTTT. The rearrangement uses TRBV20-1 and TRBJ2-3, with 10 nucleotides matching TRBD2. Trimming took 6 bases from V and 0 from J; bases not matched to a gene: 6. Per the germline V gene, CDR1 is DFQATT and CDR2 is SNEGSKA (reference sequence). The CDR3 has 15 amino acids.

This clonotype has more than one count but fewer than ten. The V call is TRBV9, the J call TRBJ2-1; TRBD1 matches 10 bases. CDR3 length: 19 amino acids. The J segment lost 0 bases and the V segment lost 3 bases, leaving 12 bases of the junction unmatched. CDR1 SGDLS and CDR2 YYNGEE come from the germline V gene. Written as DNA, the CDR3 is TGTGCCAGCAGCGCCCCGGGACAGGGGTTCGTAAGCTCCTACAATGAGCAGTTCTTC. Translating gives CASSAPGQGFVSSYNEQFF.

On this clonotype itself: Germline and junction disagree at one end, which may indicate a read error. This chain's CDR3 is CASSLRANYGNTF. CDR3 bases: TGTGCCAGCAGTTTAAGGGCGAACTATGGCAACACCTTC. V is TRBV12-3 or TRBV12-4 and J is TRBJ1-2, with D uncertain. The CDR3 contains 13 residues.

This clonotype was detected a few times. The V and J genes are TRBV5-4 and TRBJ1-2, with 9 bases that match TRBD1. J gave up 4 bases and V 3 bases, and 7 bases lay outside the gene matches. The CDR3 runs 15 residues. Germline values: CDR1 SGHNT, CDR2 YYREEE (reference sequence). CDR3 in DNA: TGTGCCAGCAGCTCCGGGACAGGGTACGGCTATGGCTACACCTTC. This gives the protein CASSSGTGYGYGYTF. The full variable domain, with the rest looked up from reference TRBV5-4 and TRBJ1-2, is ETGVTQSPTHLIKTRGQQVTLRCSSQSGHNTVSWYQQALGQGPQFIFQYYREEENGRGNFPPRFSGLQFPNYSSELNVNALELDDSALYLCASSSGTGYGYGYTFGSGTRLTVV.

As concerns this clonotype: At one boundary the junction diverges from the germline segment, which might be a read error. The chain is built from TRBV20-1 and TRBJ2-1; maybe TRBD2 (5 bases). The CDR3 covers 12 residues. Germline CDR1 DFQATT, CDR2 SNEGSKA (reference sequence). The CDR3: CSARRRLNELFF. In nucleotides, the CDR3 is TGCAGTGCTAGGCGCAGACTAAATGAGCTGTTCTTC.

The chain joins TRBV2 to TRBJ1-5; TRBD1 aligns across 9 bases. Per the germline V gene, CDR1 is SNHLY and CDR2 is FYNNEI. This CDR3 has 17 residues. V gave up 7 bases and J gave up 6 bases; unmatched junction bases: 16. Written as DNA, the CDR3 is TGTGCCAGCAACATAGACGGGGACAGGGTAGGGGCTCAGCCCCAGCATTTT. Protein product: CASNIDGDRVGAQPQHF.

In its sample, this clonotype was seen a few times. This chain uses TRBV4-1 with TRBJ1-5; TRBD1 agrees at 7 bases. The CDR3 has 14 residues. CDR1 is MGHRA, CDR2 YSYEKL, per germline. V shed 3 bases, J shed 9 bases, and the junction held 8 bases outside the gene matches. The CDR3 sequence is CASSQTGQPWPQHF. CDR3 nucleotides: TGCGCCAGCAGCCAGACGGGACAGCCATGGCCCCAGCATTTT.

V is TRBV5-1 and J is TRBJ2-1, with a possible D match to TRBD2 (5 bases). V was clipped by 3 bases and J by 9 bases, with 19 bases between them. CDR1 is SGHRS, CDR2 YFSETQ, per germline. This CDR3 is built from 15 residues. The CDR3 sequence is CASSSSGISLGEQFF. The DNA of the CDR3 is TGCGCCAGCAGCTCCTCCGGGATTTCTCTAGGTGAGCAGTTCTTC.

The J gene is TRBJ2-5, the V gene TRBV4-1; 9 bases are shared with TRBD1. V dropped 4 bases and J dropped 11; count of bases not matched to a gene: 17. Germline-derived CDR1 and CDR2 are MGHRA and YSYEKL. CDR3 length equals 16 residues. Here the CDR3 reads CASSLRQGVLYNEQYF. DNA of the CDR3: TGCGCCAGCAGCCTCCGACAGGGGGTCTTGTACAATGAGCAGTACTTC.

As DNA, the CDR3 is TGCAGTGCCTCCACCCCCTTGGACTCCTACAATGAGCAGTTCTTC. Translating gives CSASTPLDSYNEQFF. V gene TRBV20-1 combines with J gene TRBJ2-1; D not certain. Trimming took 6 bases from V and 0 from J, leaving 15 bases between them. The CDR3 loop spans 15 amino acids. In germline, CDR1 is DFQATT, CDR2 SNEGSKA (reference sequence).

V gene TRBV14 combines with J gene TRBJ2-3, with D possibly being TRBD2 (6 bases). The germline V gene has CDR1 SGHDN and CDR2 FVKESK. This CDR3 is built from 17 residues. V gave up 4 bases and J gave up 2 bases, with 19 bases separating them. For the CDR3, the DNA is TGTGCCAGCAGCCCATATACAACTAGCACCGCCACAGATACGCAGTATTTT. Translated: CASSPYTTSTATDTQYF.

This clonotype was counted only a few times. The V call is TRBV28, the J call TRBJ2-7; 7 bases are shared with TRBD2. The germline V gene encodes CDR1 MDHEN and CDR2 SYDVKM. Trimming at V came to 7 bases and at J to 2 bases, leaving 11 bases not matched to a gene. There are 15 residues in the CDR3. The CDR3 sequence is CASTIRGLAAYEQYF. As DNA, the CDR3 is TGTGCCAGCACCATCAGAGGGCTAGCGGCCTACGAGCAGTACTTC.

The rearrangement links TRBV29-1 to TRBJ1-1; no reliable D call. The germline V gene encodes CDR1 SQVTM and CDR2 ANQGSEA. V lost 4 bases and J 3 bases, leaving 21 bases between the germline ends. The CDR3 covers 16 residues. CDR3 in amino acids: CSVANSGTLRDTEAFF. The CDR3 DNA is TGCAGCGTTGCTAATTCGGGCACCCTAAGGGACACTGAAGCTTTCTTT.